These T cell receptor beta chains were read from a single sample in a study of T-cell reconstitution after alpha-beta-depleted transplantation in children. TCRdb re-called the PCR reads with MiXCR, one entry per CDR3 protein. Of some 300,000 distinct CDR3 sequences in the sample, around 10% were seen once. This sample comprised PBMCs, obtained before TCRalphabeta/CD19-depleted stem cell transplant. The source of these receptors is a boy under three years old with acute myeloid leukemia, due to receive a stem cell transplant. Each CDR3 is given with its conserved first and last residue. A D gene is named only where the DNA matches it firmly. Clone size is shown for a subset of rows, as once, few, many or a class of expanded clone.

D: -
J: TRBJ2-2
size: many
V: TRBV27
CDR3: CASSPRRMNTGELFF
DNA: TGTGCCAGCAGTCCCCGAAGGATGAACACCGGGGAGCTGTTTTTT

D: -
J: TRBJ1-5
size: many
V: TRBV12-3/TRBV12-4
CDR3: CASSQGTVGQPQHF
DNA: TGTGCCAGCAGTCAGGGGACGGTTGGTCAGCCCCAGCATTTT

D: TRBD2
J: TRBJ2-1
size: -
V: TRBV7-9
CDR3: CASSFPTSGREEQFF
DNA: TGTGCCAGCAGCTTCCCGACTAGCGGGAGAGAAGAGCAGTTCTTC

D: -
J: TRBJ2-4
size: many
V: TRBV9
CDR3: CASSVGARSKNIQYF
DNA: TGTGCCAGCAGCGTAGGGGCCCGCTCCAAAAACATTCAGTACTTC

D: -
J: TRBJ1-5
size: many
V: TRBV5-1
CDR3: CASSLVGGDQPQHF
DNA: TGCGCCAGCAGCTTGGTAGGGGGGGATCAGCCCCAGCATTTT

D: TRBD1
J: TRBJ1-2
size: many
V: TRBV20-1
CDR3: CSVADRGSYGYTF
DNA: TGCAGTGTCGCGGACAGGGGATCCTATGGCTACACCTTC

D: TRBD1
J: TRBJ2-3
size: once
V: TRBV19
CDR3: CASSILDRGTGTDTQYF
DNA: TGTGCCAGTAGTATCCTGGACAGGGGGACGGGTACAGATACGCAGTATTTT

D: -
J: TRBJ1-3
size: many
V: TRBV10-3
CDR3: CAISDWTTVHF
DNA: TGTGCCATCAGTGATTGGACGACAGTGCATTTT

D: -
J: TRBJ2-1
size: few
V: TRBV6-1
CDR3: CASFGRPNNEQFF
DNA: TGTGCCAGCTTCGGACGCCCCAACAATGAGCAGTTCTTC

D: -
J: TRBJ2-3
size: few
V: TRBV24-1
CDR3: CATSDSGLATDTQYF
DNA: TGTGCCACCAGTGATTCAGGACTCGCCACAGATACGCAGTATTTT

D: TRBD2
J: TRBJ2-2
size: once
V: TRBV10-3
CDR3: CAISESGLASGELFF
DNA: TGTGCCATCAGTGAGTCGGGACTAGCAAGCGGGGAGCTGTTTTTT

D: -
J: TRBJ1-2
size: many
V: TRBV12-3/TRBV12-4
CDR3: CASTKGGGANYGYTF
DNA: TGTGCCAGCACCAAAGGGGGGGGAGCTAACTATGGCTACACCTTC

D: -
J: TRBJ2-5
size: many
V: TRBV3-1
CDR3: CASSQDLEETQYF
DNA: TGTGCCAGCAGCCAAGATTTGGAAGAGACCCAGTACTTC

D: TRBD2
J: TRBJ2-3
size: many
V: TRBV20-1
CDR3: CSAKVSSGSDTQYF
DNA: TGCAGTGCAAAGGTGTCTAGCGGGAGCGATACGCAGTATTTT

D: -
J: TRBJ2-1
size: many
V: TRBV28
CDR3: CASSSDGNEQFF
DNA: TGTGCCAGCAGTTCCGACGGAAATGAGCAGTTCTTC

D: -
J: TRBJ2-1
size: many
V: TRBV20-1
CDR3: CSARASGAQAYNEQFF
DNA: TGCAGTGCTAGAGCCTCCGGGGCGCAGGCCTACAATGAGCAGTTCTTC

D: -
J: TRBJ2-7
size: many
V: TRBV29-1
CDR3: CSVAGEAYEQYF
DNA: TGCAGCGTTGCGGGGGAGGCCTACGAGCAGTACTTC

D: -
J: TRBJ1-6
size: -
V: TRBV12-3/TRBV12-4
CDR3: CASSAGSYNSPLHF
DNA: TGTGCCAGCAGCGCCGGGAGCTATAATTCACCCCTCCACTTT

D: TRBD1
J: TRBJ2-7
size: many
V: TRBV10-3
CDR3: CAISEPDRVYEQYF
DNA: TGTGCCATCAGTGAGCCCGACAGGGTCTACGAGCAGTACTTC

D: TRBD1
J: TRBJ1-5
size: -
V: TRBV3-1
CDR3: CASCSGQGRGYSNQPQHF
DNA: TGTGCCAGCTGTTCGGGACAGGGGAGAGGGTATAGCAATCAGCCCCAGCATTTT

D: TRBD1
J: TRBJ1-5
size: -
V: TRBV12-3/TRBV12-4
CDR3: CASSYGTESNQPQHF
DNA: TGTGCCAGCAGTTACGGGACAGAAAGCAATCAGCCCCAGCATTTT

D: TRBD2
J: TRBJ2-1
size: -
V: TRBV20-1
CDR3: CSASRGGGGNDEQFF
DNA: TGCAGTGCTTCCCGGGGTGGGGGGGGGAACGATGAGCAGTTCTTC

D: -
J: TRBJ2-1
size: medium-sized
V: TRBV12-3/TRBV12-4
CDR3: CASREGRPGEQFF
DNA: TGTGCCAGCAGGGAAGGCAGGCCGGGGGAGCAGTTCTTC

D: -
J: TRBJ1-2
size: many
V: TRBV15
CDR3: CATSRDRGRVLNYGYTF
DNA: TGTGCCACCAGCAGAGATCGAGGCAGGGTCCTCAACTATGGCTACACCTTC

D: TRBD1
J: TRBJ1-1
size: few
V: TRBV7-3
CDR3: CASSSTSQGMNTEAFF
DNA: TGTGCCAGCAGCTCAACCTCACAGGGGATGAACACTGAAGCTTTCTTT

D: TRBD2
J: TRBJ2-5
size: many
V: TRBV4-2
CDR3: CASSQIGGAIYQETQYF
DNA: TGTGCCAGCAGCCAAATCGGGGGGGCCATTTACCAAGAGACCCAGTACTTC

D: -
J: TRBJ2-7
size: few
V: TRBV6-1
CDR3: CASSRDKGSTYEQYF
DNA: TGTGCCAGCAGTAGGGACAAAGGGAGTACCTACGAGCAGTACTTC

D: -
J: TRBJ1-1
size: many
V: TRBV28
CDR3: CASSLDGFSILIHTEAFF
DNA: TGTGCCAGCAGTTTGGATGGTTTTTCCATATTAATCCACACTGAAGCTTTCTTT

D: TRBD2
J: TRBJ2-3
size: many
V: TRBV24-1
CDR3: CATSDPGLANTDTQYF
DNA: TGTGCCACCAGTGACCCGGGACTAGCGAACACAGATACGCAGTATTTT

D: TRBD1
J: TRBJ2-6
size: -
V: TRBV6-5
CDR3: CASSTRQGEAGANVLTF
DNA: TGTGCCAGCAGTACCCGACAGGGGGAGGCTGGGGCCAACGTCCTGACTTTC

D: -
J: TRBJ2-4
size: many
V: TRBV29-1
CDR3: CSARAGAKNIQYF
DNA: TGCAGCGCGAGAGCGGGAGCCAAAAACATTCAGTACTTC